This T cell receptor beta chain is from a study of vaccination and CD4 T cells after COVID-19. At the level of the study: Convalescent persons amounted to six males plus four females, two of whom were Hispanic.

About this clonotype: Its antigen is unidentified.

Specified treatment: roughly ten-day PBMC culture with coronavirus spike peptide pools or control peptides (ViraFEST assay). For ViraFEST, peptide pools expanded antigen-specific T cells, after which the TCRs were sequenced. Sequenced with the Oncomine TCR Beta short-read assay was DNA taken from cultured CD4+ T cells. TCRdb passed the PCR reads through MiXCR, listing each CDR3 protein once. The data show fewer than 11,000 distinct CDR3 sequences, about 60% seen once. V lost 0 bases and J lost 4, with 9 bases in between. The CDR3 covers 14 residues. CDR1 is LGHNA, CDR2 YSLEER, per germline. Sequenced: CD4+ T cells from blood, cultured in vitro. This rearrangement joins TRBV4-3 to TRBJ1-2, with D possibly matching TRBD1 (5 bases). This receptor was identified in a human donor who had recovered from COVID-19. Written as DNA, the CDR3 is TGCGCCAGCAGCCAAGATAGGGACCCCTATGGCTACACCTTC. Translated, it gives CASSQDRDPYGYTF.